Here is one TCR beta chain with its context. This clone was seen a handful of times. Its antigen is currently not known. No per-base quality is available; no much larger clone lies one base away. The cohort was made up of hundreds of healthy bone marrow donors. Cohort members were all nominally healthy when sampled, although unrecorded immune exposures were likely present. The donor tested CMV seronegative, placing the donor among the 350 or so seronegative members of the cohort. A peripheral blood sample was provided by each donor, and peripheral blood mononuclear cells were used for TCR beta sequencing. The Qiagen DNeasy Blood Extraction Kit was used to extract genomic DNA from the blood cell samples. These data are taken from a study of cytomegalovirus exposure and HLA in healthy donors listed by TCRdb under 2017. Regarding the study in general: An earlier analysis of some 600 of the donors reported approximately 260 Gb of sequence data and 95 million to 120 million unique TCR beta sequences obtained from 150 million to 200 million T cells. Roughly 300 gigabases of sequencing data and 80 million or so unique TCR sequences were included in an early release covering roughly 600 HLA-typed donors. Of the roughly 400 genotyped donors, more than 75% were placed in the genetic ancestry cluster associated with self-reported Caucasian donors. The aim of the study was to test whether cataloging public T cell receptors could identify signatures of past pathogen exposure. The T cell repertoires of around 670 subjects were profiled by immunosequencing and related to cytomegalovirus serostatus. In addition to the first cohort of 666 subjects, a separate validation cohort of under 150 different subjects was used. High-throughput TCR immunosequencing, statistical association of individual TCRs with disease status, and machine learning were combined to predict cytomegalovirus infection status. A later analysis re-analyzed previously published TCR beta repertoires from about 600 donors and added high-resolution HLA genotyping to study TCR occurrence patterns. In the later analysis, no new phenotypic data were used to find candidate immune exposures; instead, reliance was placed on TCR beta sequences and their occurrence across donors. To decide whether each TCR beta V gene segment behaved as functional or pseudogenic, an earlier analysis of 587 of the donors relied on high-throughput TCR beta sequencing. Donor age, sex, ethnicity and CMV serostatus were compiled alongside the repertoire data. In a later genetic analysis, genome-wide SNP genotypes for about three fifths of the 666 donors were used, and that subset was treated as a discovery cohort. Every discovery cohort repertoire had been produced on one sequencing platform. Class I and class II HLA loci were covered by the typing at four-digit resolution. Typing coverage differed by locus: A, B, C, DRB1 and DQB1 were typed in roughly 629-630 donors, DQA1 in approximately 520, DPA1 in 606, and DPB1 in 472. Several DR-DQ haplotypes were handled as single units for association and clustering because linkage in the cohort was strong. Among about 370 genotyped donors of the cohort, an average of around 220,000 unique TCR beta nucleotide sequences was sequenced per donor, of which 15% to 20% were non-productive.

CDR1 and CDR2 are read off the germline V gene (reference sequence) as MNHEY and SMNVEV. The CDR3 has 14 amino acids, counting the end cysteine and phenylalanine. The entry retains the CDR3 DNA only, 42 bases that are in frame from base 1. V lost 6 bases and J lost 0 bases; the stretch between them is 11 bases long. Study-wide findings and limitations: This cohort had only TCR beta chains sequenced, and the lack of alpha or paired-chain data limited which features could be detected. A further reported finding was that TCR beta sequences accurately predicted the HLA-A and HLA-B alleles for most subjects in the first cohort. Over 15 rarely observed V segments, including chromosome 9 orphons, were excluded from the earlier analysis of approximately 500 of the donors because counts were too low. Linkage disequilibrium might explain the correlated functional status among segregating V segments, but an unknown experimental factor could not be ruled out. Compared with the roughly 700-donor mean, donors in an Asian-associated ancestry cluster had fewer N-insertions in productive TCRs, according to a later genetic analysis. Sequencing depth was assumed to be roughly uniform across donors in the presence/absence analyses, though that assumption may not hold. The study gave a list of about 150 TCR beta chains associated with cytomegalovirus. CMV serostatus was the only immune exposure information available for the cohort. Because HLA typing was unavailable for some donors at each locus, only the typed subset was used in association tests. Most TCR sequences were seen in very few donors, while some public TCRs were found in many individuals. Cytomegalovirus status was reported to be diagnosed by the classifier with high specificity and sensitivity in both the original and validation cohorts. Strong co-occurrence of HLA alleles, especially DR and DQ, made assigning TCR associations to individual alleles difficult. A group of highly shared sequence variants was considered likely to be a technical artifact of the sequencing pipeline. In a later analysis, the rate of TCR association differed among HLA loci, with DRB1 alleles having the most associated TCRs and HLA-C alleles having the fewest. Most CMV-associated TCR beta chains appeared to be HLA-restricted in a later analysis, and the HLA associations seemed to be driven largely by CMV exposure. At a false discovery rate of 0.05, a later analysis linked roughly 17,000 TCR beta sequences to specific HLA alleles. A later analysis reported that several top co-occurrence clusters appeared linked to parvovirus B19, influenza, CMV and Epstein-Barr virus. An earlier analysis of approximately 500 of the donors showed that most TCR beta V segments appeared in productive rearrangements either about 87% or about 30% of the time, which broadly matched IMGT annotations. A later genetic analysis associated a missense DCLRE1C variant with V-gene and J-gene trimming of TCR beta chains, and an independent cohort replicated the association. Compared with equally common non-associated chains, HLA-associated TCR beta chains in a later analysis were more clonally expanded and had lower generation probabilities. Three of the identified cytomegalovirus-associated TCR beta chains were confirmed in vitro to be specific for cytomegalovirus antigens. The 87-base-pair reads could not distinguish some IMGT-functional V segments, including TRBV6-2 and TRBV6-3, so those segments were excluded. According to the authors, the approach could potentially be generalized to other disease states and immunological phenotypes.

The method behind the library was the immunoSEQ multiplex PCR assay. A mixture of 60 forward primers for TCR Vbeta segments and 13 reverse primers for TCR Jbeta segments was used in the multiplex PCR. A multiplex PCR assay on genomic DNA amplified the CDR3 region of rearranged TCR beta genes. Amplified TCR beta libraries were sequenced as 87-base-pair reads on the Illumina HiSeq System. The paper's data handling went like this. In a later analysis, some 80 million unique TCR beta chains were counted across the roughly 610 repertoires, and about 10 million of these chains were shared by at least two donors. To remove PCR and sequencing errors, raw reads were error-corrected and collapsed into unique sequences using a nearest-neighbor algorithm that merged closely related sequences. Alignment of CDR3 sequences to IMGT reference sequences was used to assign V, D and J gene segments. For a sequence to be retained, at least a six-nucleotide match to both a V gene segment and a J gene segment was required. A rearrangement was called productive if the CDR3 had no stop codons and remained in frame with V and J, and every other rearrangement was called non-productive. Following IMGT convention, CDR3 was defined as the stretch from the second conserved V-encoded cysteine up to the conserved J-encoded phenylalanine. The earlier analysis of about 620 of the donors excluded sequences that lacked an unambiguous match to a single V gene segment. An earlier analysis of approximately 590 of the donors called V segments functional above 56.7% productive rearrangements and segregating when the between-donor standard deviation exceeded 5%. A statistical classification framework was developed to diagnose cytomegalovirus status using the catalog of TCR beta chain sequences. A later analysis assigned V and J genes by comparing TCR nucleotide sequences with IMGT/GENE-DB human TR gene sequences. In a later analysis, CDR3 sequences and most-parsimonious VDJ recombination scenarios were assigned using the TCRdist pipeline. In a later analysis, every TCR beta chain was defined by the combination of its CDR3 amino acid sequence and its V-gene family, and reads without a unique V-gene family were dropped. A later analysis removed 450 to 600 highly shared, low-generation-probability nucleotide sequences to deal with suspected cross-contamination and a sequencing artifact. In a later analysis, a clonal expansion index for each public chain was calculated from normalized within-repertoire ranks of inferred template counts. A later analysis computed generation probabilities with a VDJ recombination model fitted to out-of-frame rearrangements, and checked the results against IGoR. A later analysis scored TCR-TCR, TCR-HLA and TCR-CMV co-occurrence with hypergeometric tests, applying a repertoire-size bias correction to TCR pairs. In a later analysis, false discovery rates were estimated by permuting HLA or CMV assignments 20 times. In a later analysis, co-occurring TCRs were grouped using DBSCAN, with TCRdist sequence similarity added in when clustering inside HLA-allele-positive subsets. Co-occurrence clustering excluded repertoires with fewer than 30,000 or more than 120,000 public chains, plus five with anomalous nucleotide sharing. TCRdb took this table from immuneACCESS and kept in-frame rearrangements with V and J called. Such tables lack part of the clones; where checked against another copy, unresolved V genes explain under half of the gap, and the rest is unexplained. V and J calls and clone size are copied from that table; D and trimming were computed from the DNA. For this sample the table gives over 130,000 clones, of which 76% were detected only once. 1.5% to 2% of the sample is held by the ten biggest clonotypes.

Sequencing was done on a sample of PBMCs. The rearrangement combines TRBV27 with TRBJ1-2; a tentative D call is TRBD1 (6 bases match). This receptor was taken from a middle-aged man in good health and CMV-seronegative. The CDR3 region reads CASSRDTANYGYTF. The DNA reads as follows: TGTGCCAGCAGCCGGGACACAGCTAACTATGGCTACACCTTC.